These 8 T cell receptor beta chains were all obtained from the same sample, sequenced in a study of metastatic and nonmetastatic thyroid tumors. Ahead of thyroid surgery, no patient had received treatment of any kind. TCRdb reprocessed the PCR reads via MiXCR. The sample includes about 30,000 clones, roughly 25% of them seen just once. Sequenced material: blood. All receptors derive from a female donor with papillary thyroid cancer or a benign thyroid nodule (not recorded which). Some clones in this sample may be carry-over from other donors' samples.

This clone was observed at least ten times. The V call is TRBV3-1, the J call TRBJ1-5; D gene uncertain. Looked up from germline, CDR1 is LGHDT and CDR2 is YNNKEL (reference sequence). The CDR3 totals 14 residues. Trimming took off 5 bases at V and 4 bases at J, with 12 bases between the two ends. CDR3 DNA: TGTGCCAGCAGCGCGCGCAGGACTAATCAGCCCCAGCATTTT. Encoded protein: CASSARRTNQPQHF.

This clone is deemed medium-sized (0.01 to 0.1%). The rearrangement joins TRBV6-1 to TRBJ1-1; the D is unclear. Per the germline V gene, CDR1 is MNHNS and CDR2 is SASEGT. Trimming pared 1 base from V and 0 bases from J, leaving 9 bases between. The CDR3 has 15 amino acids. The CDR3 nucleotides read TGTGCCAGCAGTGAAGGAAAACTAATGAACACTGAAGCTTTCTTT. This codes for CASSEGKLMNTEAFF.

This clone was recorded at least ten times. The chain uses TRBV12-3 or TRBV12-4 and TRBJ2-5, with TRBD1 identical over 10 bases. V shed 0 bases and J 5 bases; nucleotides not matched to a gene: 24. This CDR3 contains 22 residues. In DNA form, the CDR3 reads TGTGCCAGCAGTTTAGCCGGGACAGGGGAAGTATTCGCGGGAGAGGTATGGGAGACCCAGTACTTC. It translates to CASSLAGTGEVFAGEVWETQYF.

Many counts were recorded for this clone. This chain uses TRBV28 with TRBJ1-1; D possibly corresponds to TRBD1 (6 bases). V gave up 6 bases and J gave up 1 base, with 9 bases separating them. The CDR3 extends over 13 amino acids. Germline CDR1 is MDHEN and CDR2 is SYDVKM. The CDR3: CASSLRGNTEAFF. DNA for the CDR3: TGTGCCAGCAGCCTCAGGGGGAACACTGAAGCTTTCTTT.

V and J are TRBV28 and TRBJ2-7; tentative D call: TRBD1 (5 bases). The germline gives CDR1 MDHEN, CDR2 SYDVKM. V lost 3 bases, J lost 0 bases, and 9 bases lay in between. CDR3 size: 14 residues. The CDR3 region has the DNA TGTGCCAGCAGTTTCCAGGGTGGCTCCTACGAGCAGTACTTC. Translating gives CASSFQGGSYEQYF.

This clone is termed medium-sized (0.01 to 0.1%). V is TRBV27 and J is TRBJ2-2; 8 bases align to TRBD2. V lost 7 bases to trimming and J lost 5 bases; unmatched junction nucleotides: 12. CDR1 is MNHEY, CDR2 SMNVEV, per germline (reference sequence). This CDR3 is built from 16 residues. CDR3 region: CASTASGSVETGELFF. The CDR3 nucleotides are TGTGCCAGCACGGCTAGCGGGTCGGTAGAGACCGGGGAGCTGTTTTTT.

The chain recombines TRBV6-2 or TRBV6-3 with TRBJ1-2, with D unresolved. This CDR3 region has 13 residues. Trimming left V 4 bases short and J 6 bases short, with 12 bases between. CDR1 is MNHEY and CDR2 is SVGEGT in the germline V gene. For the CDR3, the DNA is TGTGCCAGCAGTTCGTTGAACGCGGATGGCTACACCTTC. Encoded protein: CASSSLNADGYTF.

This chain joins TRBV28 and TRBJ2-7, with D unresolved. Per germline, CDR1 MDHEN and CDR2 SYDVKM. This CDR3 has 12 residues. V was clipped by 3 bases and J by 4 bases, with 7 bases between them. In DNA form, the CDR3 reads TGTGCCAGCAGTTTTGGAGCTTACGAGCAGTACTTC. Protein: CASSFGAYEQYF.